This is a list of T cell receptor beta chains from one sample in a study of glioma-infiltrating T cells after dendritic cell vaccination. TCRdb's table, derived via immunoSEQ multiplex PCR, lists solely in-frame clones and lacks some. This sample has approximately 84,000 clones, with about nine tenths found just once. The input for sequencing was blood, taken before dendritic cell vaccination. These receptors all come from a human donor with glioblastoma. The CDR3 runs from the conserved cysteine through the conserved F or W. D genes are given only for firm matches. Clone size, where shown, is once, few, many, or a class for clones that have expanded.

clone_size: NA; d_call: NA; v_call: TRBV10-3; j_call: TRBJ1-2; cdr3_nt: TGTGCCATCAGTGAGTCCGGCAGTTGGGGAGCTAACTATGGCTACACCTTC; cdr3_aa: CAISESGSWGANYGYTF
clone_size: NA; d_call: TRBD2; v_call: TRBV28; j_call: TRBJ2-7; cdr3_nt: TGTGCCAGCAAAAACCGAGCGGGAGGGCCTAACGAGCAGTACTTC; cdr3_aa: CASKNRAGGPNEQYF
clone_size: NA; d_call: NA; v_call: TRBV29-1; j_call: TRBJ2-7; cdr3_nt: TGCAGCGTTGTTGAGAGCCCCTACGAGCAGTACTTC; cdr3_aa: CSVVESPYEQYF
clone_size: NA; d_call: NA; v_call: TRBV6-5; j_call: TRBJ1-4; cdr3_nt: TGTGCCAGCAGCCAAACTACAGGGATTAATGAAAAACTGTTTTTT; cdr3_aa: CASSQTTGINEKLFF
clone_size: once; d_call: NA; v_call: TRBV5-1; j_call: TRBJ2-7; cdr3_nt: TGCGCCAGCAGCTTGGGGCGGCAGGGACAAGGGGAGCAGTACTTC; cdr3_aa: CASSLGRQGQGEQYF
clone_size: NA; d_call: TRBD1; v_call: TRBV30; j_call: TRBJ2-7; cdr3_nt: TGTGCCTGGAGTGGAACAGGGGGCTGGTCCTACGAGCAGTACTTC; cdr3_aa: CAWSGTGGWSYEQYF
clone_size: once; d_call: TRBD2; v_call: TRBV13; j_call: TRBJ2-3; cdr3_nt: TGTGCCAGCGGCCCCGTAGGTAGCGGGAGCACAGATACGCAGTATTTT; cdr3_aa: CASGPVGSGSTDTQYF
clone_size: once; d_call: TRBD1; v_call: TRBV2; j_call: TRBJ2-5; cdr3_nt: TGTGCCAGCAGCGAAGGGACAGCCCATTTCCAAGAGACCCAGTACTTC; cdr3_aa: CASSEGTAHFQETQYF
clone_size: NA; d_call: TRBD1; v_call: TRBV6-4; j_call: TRBJ1-5; cdr3_nt: TGTGCCAGGAAGCAGGGGGCCGGGTCTATCAATCAGCCCCAGCATTTT; cdr3_aa: CARKQGAGSINQPQHF
clone_size: NA; d_call: NA; v_call: TRBV7-2; j_call: TRBJ1-1; cdr3_nt: TGTGCCAGCAGCTTAGTTAGCAGAAACACTGAAGCTTTCTTT; cdr3_aa: CASSLVSRNTEAFF
clone_size: NA; d_call: TRBD1; v_call: TRBV4-3; j_call: TRBJ1-4; cdr3_nt: TGCGCCAGCAGCCAACAGAAAATTCCCGGGACAGTAAATGAAAAACTGTTTTTT; cdr3_aa: CASSQQKIPGTVNEKLFF
clone_size: NA; d_call: TRBD2; v_call: TRBV7-2; j_call: TRBJ2-1; cdr3_nt: TGTGCCAGCAGCTTAGCACTAGCGGGTGGTGAGCAGTTCTTC; cdr3_aa: CASSLALAGGEQFF
clone_size: few; d_call: NA; v_call: TRBV28; j_call: TRBJ1-5; cdr3_nt: TGTGCCAGCAGGGTACCGGGTGGCAATCAGCCCCAGCATTTT; cdr3_aa: CASRVPGGNQPQHF
clone_size: NA; d_call: NA; v_call: TRBV7-9; j_call: TRBJ1-5; cdr3_nt: TGTGCCAGCAGCTTAGCCCTGAATCAGCCCCAGCATTTT; cdr3_aa: CASSLALNQPQHF
clone_size: NA; d_call: TRBD1; v_call: TRBV11-2; j_call: TRBJ2-7; cdr3_nt: TGTGCCAGCAGCTTAGATCGGTGGGGTGACAGGGGCTACGAGCAGTACTTC; cdr3_aa: CASSLDRWGDRGYEQYF
clone_size: NA; d_call: NA; v_call: TRBV6-4; j_call: TRBJ2-5; cdr3_nt: TGTGCCAGCAGTCACGACAGTGGAGAGACCCAGTACTTC; cdr3_aa: CASSHDSGETQYF
clone_size: NA; d_call: NA; v_call: TRBV5-1; j_call: TRBJ2-7; cdr3_nt: TGCGCCAGCAGCTTGGCGGGTTGGAATCACGAGCAGTACTTC; cdr3_aa: CASSLAGWNHEQYF
clone_size: NA; d_call: NA; v_call: TRBV15; j_call: TRBJ2-1; cdr3_nt: TGTGCCACCAGTGACCGGGACAAACTTTACAATGAGCAGTTCTTC; cdr3_aa: CATSDRDKLYNEQFF
clone_size: NA; d_call: NA; v_call: TRBV7-3; j_call: TRBJ1-2; cdr3_nt: TGTGCCAGCAGCTCCACAGGGCAGGGTGGCTACACCTTC; cdr3_aa: CASSSTGQGGYTF
clone_size: NA; d_call: TRBD1; v_call: TRBV4-1; j_call: TRBJ1-6; cdr3_nt: TGCGCCAGCAGCCAGGCTGGGACAGGGAATTCACCCCTCCACTTT; cdr3_aa: CASSQAGTGNSPLHF
clone_size: NA; d_call: NA; v_call: TRBV7-3; j_call: TRBJ2-5; cdr3_nt: TGTGCCAGCAGCTCTAAGTTCGGGGAGACCCAGTACTTC; cdr3_aa: CASSSKFGETQYF
clone_size: NA; d_call: TRBD1; v_call: TRBV28; j_call: TRBJ2-1; cdr3_nt: TGTGCCAGCAGTCGGACAGGGGGCTATGAGCAGTTCTTC; cdr3_aa: CASSRTGGYEQFF
clone_size: few; d_call: NA; v_call: TRBV29-1; j_call: TRBJ1-2; cdr3_nt: TGCAGCGTTGCCGGGAGTAACTATGGCTACACCTTC; cdr3_aa: CSVAGSNYGYTF
clone_size: NA; d_call: TRBD1; v_call: TRBV5-1; j_call: TRBJ2-3; cdr3_nt: TGCGCCAGCAGCTTGTCCGTGGACAGGGACAGTAATAACCCCACAGATACGCAGTATTTT; cdr3_aa: CASSLSVDRDSNNPTDTQYF
clone_size: few; d_call: NA; v_call: TRBV6-5; j_call: TRBJ2-7; cdr3_nt: TGTGCCAGCAGTGTCGGGCAGGGGCCTGCCTACGAGCAGTACTTC; cdr3_aa: CASSVGQGPAYEQYF
clone_size: NA; d_call: NA; v_call: TRBV7-6; j_call: TRBJ1-1; cdr3_nt: TGTGCCAGCAGCGGAACTAAAGGGAACACTGAAGCTTTCTTT; cdr3_aa: CASSGTKGNTEAFF
clone_size: NA; d_call: NA; v_call: TRBV19; j_call: TRBJ2-1; cdr3_nt: TGTGCCAGTAGTATTAGGACAGCGAGCAATGAGCAGTTCTTC; cdr3_aa: CASSIRTASNEQFF
clone_size: NA; d_call: TRBD2; v_call: TRBV27; j_call: TRBJ2-5; cdr3_nt: TGTGCCAGCAGTTTAATAGCGGGAGGGCGGGAGACCCAGTACTTC; cdr3_aa: CASSLIAGGRETQYF
clone_size: NA; d_call: NA; v_call: TRBV4-1; j_call: TRBJ2-6; cdr3_nt: TGCGCCAGCAGCCAAGAGTCTGGACAGCTGTACTCTGGGGCCAACGTCCTGACTTTC; cdr3_aa: CASSQESGQLYSGANVLTF
clone_size: few; d_call: TRBD2; v_call: TRBV7-3; j_call: TRBJ2-1; cdr3_nt: TGTGCCAGCAGCTCAAAGGCCCGGACAGAAGCGGGAGGATCCTACAATGAGCAGTTCTTC; cdr3_aa: CASSSKARTEAGGSYNEQFF
clone_size: NA; d_call: TRBD2; v_call: TRBV2; j_call: TRBJ2-1; cdr3_nt: TGTGCCAGCAACCCAGGACTAGCGGGACTCTACAATGAGCAGTTCTTC; cdr3_aa: CASNPGLAGLYNEQFF
clone_size: NA; d_call: TRBD2; v_call: TRBV7-3; j_call: TRBJ2-1; cdr3_nt: TGTGCCAGCAGCTTAACAAACGGCGGGGGGGCCCACAATGAGCAGTTCTTC; cdr3_aa: CASSLTNGGGAHNEQFF
clone_size: NA; d_call: TRBD1; v_call: TRBV29-1; j_call: TRBJ2-2; cdr3_nt: TGCAGCGTGCCCGGGACAGGGGACGCGAACACCGGGGAGCTGTTTTTT; cdr3_aa: CSVPGTGDANTGELFF
clone_size: NA; d_call: NA; v_call: TRBV9; j_call: TRBJ2-7; cdr3_nt: TGTGCCAGCAGCGTAGCTTCCCCCTCCTACGAGCAGTACTTC; cdr3_aa: CASSVASPSYEQYF
clone_size: few; d_call: TRBD1; v_call: TRBV5-6; j_call: TRBJ2-7; cdr3_nt: TGTGCCAGCAGCGGTGGGACAGGGGAATACGAGCAGTACTTC; cdr3_aa: CASSGGTGEYEQYF
clone_size: NA; d_call: TRBD1; v_call: TRBV6-5; j_call: TRBJ2-7; cdr3_nt: TGTGCCAGCTCCCCGGGACAGCTAACCTACGAGCAGTACTTC; cdr3_aa: CASSPGQLTYEQYF
clone_size: few; d_call: NA; v_call: TRBV7-2; j_call: TRBJ2-2; cdr3_nt: TGTGCCAGCAGCTTAGTGGCGGGGCAGGGAACCGGGGAGCTGTTTTTT; cdr3_aa: CASSLVAGQGTGELFF
clone_size: NA; d_call: NA; v_call: TRBV28; j_call: TRBJ2-7; cdr3_nt: TGTGCCAGCAGTACCCCCGCGGCCCTCTCCTACGAGCAGTACTTC; cdr3_aa: CASSTPAALSYEQYF
clone_size: once; d_call: NA; v_call: TRBV11-3; j_call: TRBJ1-1; cdr3_nt: TGTGCCAGCAGCTTAGGCGTCGGACAACACACTGAAGCTTTCTTT; cdr3_aa: CASSLGVGQHTEAFF
clone_size: NA; d_call: NA; v_call: TRBV2; j_call: TRBJ2-4; cdr3_nt: TGTGCCAGTTGGGAGCAAGGCAAAAACATTCAGTACTTC; cdr3_aa: CASWEQGKNIQYF
clone_size: NA; d_call: TRBD1; v_call: TRBV27; j_call: TRBJ2-7; cdr3_nt: TGTGCCAGCAGTTTCCTACCCGGACAGGGAAGCTCCTACGAGCAGTACTTC; cdr3_aa: CASSFLPGQGSSYEQYF